The sequence of this T cell receptor beta chain was determined in a study of shared clonotypes between healthy human individuals. About the research overall: CD8 memory received one plate per donor, CD8 naive two, CD4 memory three and CD4 naive three. Study-wide results and caveats: Genetic and exposure-history diversity was limited by the small donor number.

How the authors handled the data: Filtering differed because ImmunoSEQ produced junction-only sequences that carried no quality scores. Using immunoSEQ multiplex PCR, the repertoire was profiled, and TCRdb retains in-frame clones only, with some absent. The V and J calls and clone size are taken from that table; D and trimming were inferred from the DNA. The sample lists tens of thousands of clones; 62% were seen once. About this clone: What it binds is not known.

Germline CDR1 is SGHRS and CDR2 is YFSETQ. The CDR3 is 15 residues long. J gave up 2 bases and V 5 bases, and 4 bases lay outside the gene matches. Sequenced sample: memory CD8+ T cells sorted from blood. Subset denoted: CD45RO+ cells pooled with CCR7-negative TemRA cells. This receptor was taken from a man between 25 and 39 years old in good health. The rearrangement uses TRBV5-1 and TRBJ2-3, with 11 bases matching TRBD1. The DNA of the CDR3 is TGCGCCAGCAGAAGAGGACAGGGGGCCACAGATACGCAGTATTTT. Translated: CASRRGQGATDTQYF.